This T cell receptor (beta chain) was retrieved from a study of CD8 T cells in Susac syndrome. The germline CDR1 and CDR2 sequences are LNHDA and SQIVND (reference sequence). The CDR3 runs 15 residues. Trimming shortened V by 4 bases and J by 3 bases, and 16 bases separated the two germline ends. Random hexamers primed reverse transcription of about 0.5 to 1 ug RNA. TCRdb fed the immunoSEQ multiplex PCR reads into MiXCR, producing one record per CDR3 protein. The repertoire includes around 81,000 distinct CDR3 sequences, 94% of them detected once, and about 0.9% sits in the top ten. CD8+ and CD4+ T cells circulating in blood were sequenced for TCR beta. TEMRA cells were FACS-enriched, and CD8+ and CD4+ T cells were isolated negatively.

The sequencing sample was made of CD8+ T cells from PBMCs. The V and J genes are TRBV19 and TRBJ2-7, with no clear D. This TCR was recovered from a human donor with Susac syndrome. The DNA of the CDR3 is TGTGCCAGTAGTAACAACATTCTCGGAAACTACGAGCAGTACTTC. Amino acids: CASSNNILGNYEQYF.